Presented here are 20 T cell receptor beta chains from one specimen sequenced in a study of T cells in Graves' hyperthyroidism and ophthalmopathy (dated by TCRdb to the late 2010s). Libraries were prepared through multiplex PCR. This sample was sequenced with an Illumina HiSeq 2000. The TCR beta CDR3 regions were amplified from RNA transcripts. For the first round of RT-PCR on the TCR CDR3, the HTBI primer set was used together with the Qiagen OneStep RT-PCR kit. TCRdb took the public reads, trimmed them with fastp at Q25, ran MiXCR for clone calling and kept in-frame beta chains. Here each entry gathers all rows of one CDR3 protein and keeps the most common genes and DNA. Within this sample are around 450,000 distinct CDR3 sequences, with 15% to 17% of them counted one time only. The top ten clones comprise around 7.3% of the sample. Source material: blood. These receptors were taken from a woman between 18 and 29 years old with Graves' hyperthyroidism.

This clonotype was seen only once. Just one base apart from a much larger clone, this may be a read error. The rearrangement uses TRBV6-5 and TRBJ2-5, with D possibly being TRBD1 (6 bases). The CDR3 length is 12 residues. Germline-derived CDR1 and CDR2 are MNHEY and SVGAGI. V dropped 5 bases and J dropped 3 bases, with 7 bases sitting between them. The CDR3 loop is CASSHREETQYF. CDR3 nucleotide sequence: TGTGCCAGCAGTCACAGGGAAGAGACCCAGTACTTC.

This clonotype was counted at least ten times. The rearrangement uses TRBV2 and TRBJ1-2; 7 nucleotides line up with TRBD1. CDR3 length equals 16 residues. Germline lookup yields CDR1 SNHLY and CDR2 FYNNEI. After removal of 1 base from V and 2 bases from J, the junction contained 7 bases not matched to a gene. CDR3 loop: CASSEERSRGNYGYTF. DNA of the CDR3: TGTGCCAGCAGTGAAGAGAGGTCCAGGGGGAACTATGGCTACACCTTC.

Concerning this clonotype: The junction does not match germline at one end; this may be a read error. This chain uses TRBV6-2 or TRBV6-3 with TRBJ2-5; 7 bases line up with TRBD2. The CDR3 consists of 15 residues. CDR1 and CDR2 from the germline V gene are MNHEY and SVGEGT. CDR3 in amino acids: CASSLGGGGQEAQYF. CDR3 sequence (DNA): TGTGCCAGCAGTTTGGGGGGGGGAGGCCAAGAGGCCCAGTACTTC.

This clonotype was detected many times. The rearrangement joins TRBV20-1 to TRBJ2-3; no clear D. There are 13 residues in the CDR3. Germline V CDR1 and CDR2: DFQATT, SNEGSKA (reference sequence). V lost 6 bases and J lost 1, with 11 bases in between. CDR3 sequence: CSAQRVRTDTQYF. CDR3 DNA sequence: TGCAGTGCCCAACGGGTTCGCACAGATACGCAGTATTTT.

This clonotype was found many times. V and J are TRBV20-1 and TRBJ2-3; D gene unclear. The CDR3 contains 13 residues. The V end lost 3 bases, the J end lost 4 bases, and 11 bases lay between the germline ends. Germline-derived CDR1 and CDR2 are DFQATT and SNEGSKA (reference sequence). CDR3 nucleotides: TGCAGTGCTAGTCTAGGCAGCCCAGATACGCAGTATTTT. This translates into CSASLGSPDTQYF.

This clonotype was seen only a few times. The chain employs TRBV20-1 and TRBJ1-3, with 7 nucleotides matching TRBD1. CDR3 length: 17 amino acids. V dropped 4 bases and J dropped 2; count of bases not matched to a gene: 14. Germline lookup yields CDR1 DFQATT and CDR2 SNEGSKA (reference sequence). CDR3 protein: CSAIAGTATFAGNTIYF. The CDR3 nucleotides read TGCAGTGCTATAGCCGGGACAGCCACCTTTGCTGGAAACACCATATATTTT.

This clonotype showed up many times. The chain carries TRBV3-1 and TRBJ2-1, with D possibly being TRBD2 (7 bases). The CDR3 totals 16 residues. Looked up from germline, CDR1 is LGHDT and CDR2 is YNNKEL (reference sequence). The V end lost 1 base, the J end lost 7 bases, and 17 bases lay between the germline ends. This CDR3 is CASSQVQRGGGNEQFF. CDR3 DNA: TGTGCCAGCAGCCAAGTTCAACGAGGGGGGGGGAATGAGCAGTTCTTC.

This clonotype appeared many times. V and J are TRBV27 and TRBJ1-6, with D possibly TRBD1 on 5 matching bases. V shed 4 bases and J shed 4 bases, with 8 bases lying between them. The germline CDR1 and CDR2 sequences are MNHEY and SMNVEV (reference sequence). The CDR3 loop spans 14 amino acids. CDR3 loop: CASSWGQYNSPLHF. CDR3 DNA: TGTGCCAGCAGTTGGGGCCAGTATAATTCACCCCTCCACTTT.

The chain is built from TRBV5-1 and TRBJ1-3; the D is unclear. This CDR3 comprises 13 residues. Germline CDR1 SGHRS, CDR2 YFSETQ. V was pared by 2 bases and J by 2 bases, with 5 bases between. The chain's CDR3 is CASSLNPGNTIYF. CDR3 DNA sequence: TGCGCCAGCAGCTTAAATCCTGGAAACACCATATATTTT.

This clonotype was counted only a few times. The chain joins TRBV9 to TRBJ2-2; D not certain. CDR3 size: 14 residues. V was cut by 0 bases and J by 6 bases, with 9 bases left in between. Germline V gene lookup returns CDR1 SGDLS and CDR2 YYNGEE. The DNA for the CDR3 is TGTGCCAGCAGCGTAGGAACTGGGGCCGGGGAGCTGTTTTTT. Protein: CASSVGTGAGELFF.

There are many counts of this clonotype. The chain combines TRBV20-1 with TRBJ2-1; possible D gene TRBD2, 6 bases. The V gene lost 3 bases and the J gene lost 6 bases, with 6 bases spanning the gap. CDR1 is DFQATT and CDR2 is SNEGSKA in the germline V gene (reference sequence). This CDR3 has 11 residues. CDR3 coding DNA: TGCAGTGCTAGCGGGAGCAATGAGCAGTTCTTC. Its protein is CSASGSNEQFF.

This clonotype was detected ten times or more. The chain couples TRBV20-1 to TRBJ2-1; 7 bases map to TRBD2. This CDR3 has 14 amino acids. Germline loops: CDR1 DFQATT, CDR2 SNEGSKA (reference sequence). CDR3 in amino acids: CGAWGLHSYNEQFF. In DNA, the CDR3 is TGCGGGGCCTGGGGACTACACTCCTACAATGAGCAGTTCTTC.

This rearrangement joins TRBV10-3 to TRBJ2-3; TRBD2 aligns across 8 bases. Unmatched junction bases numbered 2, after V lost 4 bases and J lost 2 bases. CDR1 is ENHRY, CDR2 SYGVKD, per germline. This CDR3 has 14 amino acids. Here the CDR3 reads CAISGSGTTDTQYF. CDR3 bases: TGTGCCATCAGTGGTAGCGGGACCACAGATACGCAGTATTTT.

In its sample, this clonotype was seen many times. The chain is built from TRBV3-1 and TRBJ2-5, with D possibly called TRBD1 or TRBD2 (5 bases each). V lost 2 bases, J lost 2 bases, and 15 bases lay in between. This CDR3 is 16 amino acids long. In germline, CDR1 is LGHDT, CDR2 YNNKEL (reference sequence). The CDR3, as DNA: TGTGCCAGCAGCCAAAGGGACGTCGGTAGGCAAGAGACCCAGTACTTC. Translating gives CASSQRDVGRQETQYF.

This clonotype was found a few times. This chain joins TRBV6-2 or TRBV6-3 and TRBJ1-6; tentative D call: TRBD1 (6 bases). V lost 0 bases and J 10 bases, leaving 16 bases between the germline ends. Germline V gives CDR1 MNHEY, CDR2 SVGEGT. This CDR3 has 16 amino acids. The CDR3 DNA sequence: TGTGCCAGCAGTTACTCGACAGGCCGGGAGGAATCACCCCTCCACTTT. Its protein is CASSYSTGREESPLHF.

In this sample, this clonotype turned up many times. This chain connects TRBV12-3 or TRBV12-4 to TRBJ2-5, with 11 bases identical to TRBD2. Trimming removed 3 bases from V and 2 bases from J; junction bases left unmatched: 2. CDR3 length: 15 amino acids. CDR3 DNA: TGTGCCAGCAGTTTTCTAGCGGGAGGACAAGAGACCCAGTACTTC. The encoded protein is CASSFLAGGQETQYF.

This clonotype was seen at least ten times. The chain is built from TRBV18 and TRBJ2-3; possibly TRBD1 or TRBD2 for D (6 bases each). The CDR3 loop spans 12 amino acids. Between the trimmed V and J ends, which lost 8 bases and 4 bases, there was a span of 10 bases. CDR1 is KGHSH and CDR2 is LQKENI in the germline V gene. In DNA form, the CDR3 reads TGTGCCAGCACTAGGGGGGCAGATACGCAGTATTTT. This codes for CASTRGADTQYF.

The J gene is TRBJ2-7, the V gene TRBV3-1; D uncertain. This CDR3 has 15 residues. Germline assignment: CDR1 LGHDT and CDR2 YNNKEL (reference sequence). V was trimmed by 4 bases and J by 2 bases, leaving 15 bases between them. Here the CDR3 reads CASSLAGARTYEQYF. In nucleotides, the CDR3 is TGTGCCAGCAGCCTCGCAGGCGCCAGGACCTACGAGCAGTACTTC.

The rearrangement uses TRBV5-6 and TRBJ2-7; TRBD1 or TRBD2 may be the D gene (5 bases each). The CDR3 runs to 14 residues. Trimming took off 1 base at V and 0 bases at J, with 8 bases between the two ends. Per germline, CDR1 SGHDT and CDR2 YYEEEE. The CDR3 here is CASSLIGTSYEQYF. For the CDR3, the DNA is TGTGCCAGCAGCTTGATAGGGACCTCCTACGAGCAGTACTTC.

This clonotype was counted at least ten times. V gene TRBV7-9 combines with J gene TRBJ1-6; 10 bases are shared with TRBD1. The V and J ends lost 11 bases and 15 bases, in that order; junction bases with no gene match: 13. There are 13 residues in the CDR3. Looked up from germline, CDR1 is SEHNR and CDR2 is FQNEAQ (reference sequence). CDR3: CAGTRDRGSFLHF. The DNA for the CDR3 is TGTGCCGGGACTCGGGACAGGGGAAGTTTCCTCCACTTT.